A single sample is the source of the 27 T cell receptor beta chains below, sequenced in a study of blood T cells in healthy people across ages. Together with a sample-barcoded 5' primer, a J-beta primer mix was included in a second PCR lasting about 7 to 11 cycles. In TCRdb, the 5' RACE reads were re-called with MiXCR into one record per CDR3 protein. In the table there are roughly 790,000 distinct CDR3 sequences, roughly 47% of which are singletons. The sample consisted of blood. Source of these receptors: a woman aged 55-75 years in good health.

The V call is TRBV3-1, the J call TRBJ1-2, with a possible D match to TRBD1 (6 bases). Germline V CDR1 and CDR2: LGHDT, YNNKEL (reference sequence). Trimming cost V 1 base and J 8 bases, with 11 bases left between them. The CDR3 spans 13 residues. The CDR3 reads CASSQGQDEGYTF. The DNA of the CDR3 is TGTGCCAGCAGCCAAGGACAGGACGAGGGCTACACCTTC.

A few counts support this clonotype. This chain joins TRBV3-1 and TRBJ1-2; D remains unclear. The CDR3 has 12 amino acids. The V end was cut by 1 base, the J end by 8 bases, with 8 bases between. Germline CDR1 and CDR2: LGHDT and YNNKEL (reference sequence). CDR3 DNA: TGTGCCAGCAGCCAAGGGGAAGCCGGCTACACCTTC. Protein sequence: CASSQGEAGYTF.

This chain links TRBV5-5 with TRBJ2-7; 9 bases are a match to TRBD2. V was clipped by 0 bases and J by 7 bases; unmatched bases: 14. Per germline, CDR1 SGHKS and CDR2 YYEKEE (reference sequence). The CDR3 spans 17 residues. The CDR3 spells CASSLEGASGALREQYF. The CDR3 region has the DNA TGTGCCAGCAGCTTGGAGGGGGCTAGCGGGGCTTTAAGAGAGCAGTACTTC. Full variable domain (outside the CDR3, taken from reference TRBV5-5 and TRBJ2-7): DAGVTQSPTHLIKTRGQQVTLRCSPISGHKSVSWYQQVLGQGPQFIFQYYEKEERGRGNFPDRFSARQFPNYSSELNVNALLLGDSALYLCASSLEGASGALREQYFGPGTRLTVT.

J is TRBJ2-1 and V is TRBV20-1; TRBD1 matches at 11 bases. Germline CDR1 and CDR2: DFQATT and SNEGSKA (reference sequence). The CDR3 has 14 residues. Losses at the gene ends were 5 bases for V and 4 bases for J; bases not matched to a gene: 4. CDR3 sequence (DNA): TGCAGTGCTCGCCGGGACAGGGGGTACAATGAGCAGTTCTTC. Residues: CSARRDRGYNEQFF.

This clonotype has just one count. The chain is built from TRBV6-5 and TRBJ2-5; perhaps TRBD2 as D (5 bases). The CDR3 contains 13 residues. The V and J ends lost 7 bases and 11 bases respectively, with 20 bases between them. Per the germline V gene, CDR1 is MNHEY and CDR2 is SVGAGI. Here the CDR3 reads CASTWKGSGMQYF. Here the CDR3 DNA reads TGTGCCAGCACCTGGAAGGGCTCCGGGATGCAGTACTTC.

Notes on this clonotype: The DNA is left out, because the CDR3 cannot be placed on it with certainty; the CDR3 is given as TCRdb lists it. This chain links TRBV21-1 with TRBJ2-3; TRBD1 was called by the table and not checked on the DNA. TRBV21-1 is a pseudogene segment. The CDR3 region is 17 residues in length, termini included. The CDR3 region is CASNKVGTGTSTDTQYF.

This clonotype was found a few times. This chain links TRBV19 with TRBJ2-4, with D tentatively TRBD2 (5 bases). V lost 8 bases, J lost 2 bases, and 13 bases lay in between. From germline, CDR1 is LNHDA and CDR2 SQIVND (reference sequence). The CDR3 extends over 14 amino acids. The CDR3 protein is CASSRAESKNIQYF. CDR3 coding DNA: TGTGCCAGTTCAAGAGCGGAGTCCAAAAACATTCAGTACTTC.

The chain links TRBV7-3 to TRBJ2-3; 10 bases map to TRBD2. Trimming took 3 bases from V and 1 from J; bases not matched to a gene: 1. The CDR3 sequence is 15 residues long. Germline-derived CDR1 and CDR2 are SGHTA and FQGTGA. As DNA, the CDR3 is TGTGCCAGCAGCTTCGGACTAGCGGGCACAGATACGCAGTATTTT. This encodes CASSFGLAGTDTQYF.

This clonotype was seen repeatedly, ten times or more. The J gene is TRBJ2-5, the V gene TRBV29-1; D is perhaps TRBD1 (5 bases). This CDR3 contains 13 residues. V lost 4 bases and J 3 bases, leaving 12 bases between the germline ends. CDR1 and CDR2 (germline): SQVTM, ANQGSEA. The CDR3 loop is CSVVGHLKETQYF. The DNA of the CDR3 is TGCAGCGTTGTCGGACATCTCAAAGAGACCCAGTACTTC.

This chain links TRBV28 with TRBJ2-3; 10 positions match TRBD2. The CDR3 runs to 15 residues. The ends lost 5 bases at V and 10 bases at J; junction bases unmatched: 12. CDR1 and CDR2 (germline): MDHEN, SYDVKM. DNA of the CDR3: TGTGCCAGCAGTGAGAGCGGGAGGGCCAGAATTTCGCAGTATTTT. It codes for CASSESGRARISQYF.

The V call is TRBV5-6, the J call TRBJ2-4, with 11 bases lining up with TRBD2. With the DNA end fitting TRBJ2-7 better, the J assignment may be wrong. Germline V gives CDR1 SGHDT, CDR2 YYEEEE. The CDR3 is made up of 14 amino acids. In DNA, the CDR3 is TGTGCCAACTCCCTCCTTAGCGGGAGGGTCGAGCAGTACTTC. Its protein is CANSLLSGRVEQYF.

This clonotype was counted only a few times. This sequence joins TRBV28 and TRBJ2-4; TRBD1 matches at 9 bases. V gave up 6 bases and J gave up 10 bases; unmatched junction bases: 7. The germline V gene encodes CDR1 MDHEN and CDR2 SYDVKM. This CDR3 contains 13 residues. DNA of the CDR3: TGTGCCAGCAGGTCGGGACAGGGAGGGATTCAGTACTTC. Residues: CASRSGQGGIQYF.

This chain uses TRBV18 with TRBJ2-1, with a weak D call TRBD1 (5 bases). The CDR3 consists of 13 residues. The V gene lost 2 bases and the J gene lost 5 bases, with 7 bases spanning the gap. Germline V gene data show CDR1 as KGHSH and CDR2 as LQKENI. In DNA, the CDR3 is TGTGCCAGCTCACCAGTGACAGACAATGAGCAGTTCTTC. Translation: CASSPVTDNEQFF.

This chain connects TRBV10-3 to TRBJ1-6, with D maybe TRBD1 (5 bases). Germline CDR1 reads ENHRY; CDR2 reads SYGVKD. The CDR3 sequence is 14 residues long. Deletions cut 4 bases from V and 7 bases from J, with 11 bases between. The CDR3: CAISAGDRNSPLHF. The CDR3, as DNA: TGTGCCATCAGTGCTGGGGACCGCAATTCACCCCTCCACTTT.

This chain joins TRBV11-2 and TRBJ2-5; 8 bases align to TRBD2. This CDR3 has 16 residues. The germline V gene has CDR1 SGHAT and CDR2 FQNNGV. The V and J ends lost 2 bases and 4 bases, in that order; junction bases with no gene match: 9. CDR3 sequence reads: CASSLLGRGGRETQYF. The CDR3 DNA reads TGTGCCAGCAGCTTATTGGGACGGGGGGGCCGAGAGACCCAGTACTTC.

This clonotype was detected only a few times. This CDR3 reads CASSVVAGTNTGELFF. Here the CDR3 DNA reads TGTGCCAGCAGCGTAGTGGCAGGAACGAACACCGGGGAGCTGTTTTTT. The V and J genes are TRBV9 and TRBJ2-2; D gene uncertain. The ends were cut back, 0 bases at V and 0 bases at J, with 9 bases in the middle. Germline lookup yields CDR1 SGDLS and CDR2 YYNGEE. The CDR3 loop spans 16 amino acids.

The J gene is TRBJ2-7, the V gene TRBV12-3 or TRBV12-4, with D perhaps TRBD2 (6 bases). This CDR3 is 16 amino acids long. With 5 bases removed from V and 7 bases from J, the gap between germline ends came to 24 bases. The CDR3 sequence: CASSGLVAEAYNEQYF. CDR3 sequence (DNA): TGTGCCAGCAGTGGGCTGGTAGCGGAAGCCTACAATGAGCAGTACTTC.

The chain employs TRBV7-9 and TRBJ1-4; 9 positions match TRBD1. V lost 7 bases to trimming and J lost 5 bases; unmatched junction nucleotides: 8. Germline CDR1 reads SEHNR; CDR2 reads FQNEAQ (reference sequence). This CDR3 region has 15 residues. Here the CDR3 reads CASTPPGQGNEKLFF. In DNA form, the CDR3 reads TGTGCCAGCACCCCACCGGGACAGGGAAATGAAAAACTGTTTTTT. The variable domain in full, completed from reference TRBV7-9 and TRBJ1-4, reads DTGVSQNPRHKITKRGQNVTFRCDPISEHNRLYWYRQTLGQGPEFLTYFQNEAQLEKSRLLSDRFSAERPKGSFSTLEIQRTEQGDSAMYLCASTPPGQGNEKLFFGSGTQLSVL.

The CDR3: CAISTPGTGTTGNTIYF. The CDR3 DNA is TGTGCCATCAGTACCCCCGGGACAGGGACCACTGGAAACACCATATATTTT. The rearrangement links TRBV10-3 to TRBJ1-3; 9 nucleotides align to TRBD1. V gave up 5 bases and J gave up 2 bases; unmatched junction bases: 10. Germline CDR1 is ENHRY and CDR2 is SYGVKD. CDR3 length equals 17 residues.

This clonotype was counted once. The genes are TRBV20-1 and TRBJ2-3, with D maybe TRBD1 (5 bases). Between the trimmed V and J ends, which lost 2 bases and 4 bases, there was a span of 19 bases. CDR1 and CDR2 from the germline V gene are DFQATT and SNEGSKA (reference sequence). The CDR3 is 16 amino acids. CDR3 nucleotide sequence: TGCAGTGCTAGACACACGAGAGGCAGGGCCCCAGATACGCAGTATTTT. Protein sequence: CSARHTRGRAPDTQYF.

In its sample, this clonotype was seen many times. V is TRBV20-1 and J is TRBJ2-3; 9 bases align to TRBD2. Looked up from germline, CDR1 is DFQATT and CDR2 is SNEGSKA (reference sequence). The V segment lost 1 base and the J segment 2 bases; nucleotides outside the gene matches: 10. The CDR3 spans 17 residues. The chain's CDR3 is CSARGLAGILTTDTQYF. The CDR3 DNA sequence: TGCAGTGCTAGAGGGCTAGCGGGGATACTAACCACAGATACGCAGTATTTT.

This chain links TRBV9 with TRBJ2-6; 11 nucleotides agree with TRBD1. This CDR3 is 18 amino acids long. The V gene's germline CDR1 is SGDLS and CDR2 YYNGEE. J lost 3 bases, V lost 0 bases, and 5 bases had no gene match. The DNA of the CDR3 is TGTGCCAGCAGCGTAGCGGACAGGGGGCAGGGTGGGGCCAACGTCCTGACTTTC. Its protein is CASSVADRGQGGANVLTF.

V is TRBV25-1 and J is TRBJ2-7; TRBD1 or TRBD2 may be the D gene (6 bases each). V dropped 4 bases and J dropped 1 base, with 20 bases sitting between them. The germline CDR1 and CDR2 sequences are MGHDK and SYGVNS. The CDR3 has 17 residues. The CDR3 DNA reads TGTGCCAGCAGTGGGGGGGCGCTGAGCAGGCGGTCCTACGAGCAGTACTTC. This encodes CASSGGALSRRSYEQYF.

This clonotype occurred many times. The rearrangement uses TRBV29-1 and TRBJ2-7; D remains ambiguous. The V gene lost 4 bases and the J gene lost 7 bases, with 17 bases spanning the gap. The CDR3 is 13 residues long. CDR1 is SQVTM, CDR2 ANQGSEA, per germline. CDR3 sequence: CSVVQDAHDEQYF. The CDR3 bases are TGCAGCGTTGTCCAGGACGCCCACGATGAGCAGTACTTC.

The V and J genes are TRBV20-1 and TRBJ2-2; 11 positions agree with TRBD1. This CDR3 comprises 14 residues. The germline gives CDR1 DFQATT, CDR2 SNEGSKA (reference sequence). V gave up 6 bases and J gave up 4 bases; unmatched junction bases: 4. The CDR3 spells CSARTGGLTGELFF. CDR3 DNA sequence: TGCAGTGCCCGGACAGGGGGCCTCACCGGGGAGCTGTTTTTT.

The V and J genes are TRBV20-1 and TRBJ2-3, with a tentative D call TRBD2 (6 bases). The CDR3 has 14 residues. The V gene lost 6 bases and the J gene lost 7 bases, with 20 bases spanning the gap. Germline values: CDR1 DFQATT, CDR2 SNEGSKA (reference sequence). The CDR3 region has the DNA TGCAGTGCCATACAGCCCGGGACTTCTAATACGCAGTATTTT. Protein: CSAIQPGTSNTQYF.

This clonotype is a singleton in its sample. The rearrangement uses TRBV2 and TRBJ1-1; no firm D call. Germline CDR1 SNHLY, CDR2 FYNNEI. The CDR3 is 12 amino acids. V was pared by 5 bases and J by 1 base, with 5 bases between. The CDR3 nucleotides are TGTGCCAGCAGTATCAAGAACACTGAAGCTTTCTTT. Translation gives CASSIKNTEAFF.